The clone carrying this T cell receptor (beta chain) has a handful of counts. Its antigen is unknown. Using immunoSEQ multiplex PCR, the repertoire was profiled, and TCRdb retains in-frame clones only, with some absent. The sample gives 600,000 to 800,000 clones, around 77% of which show up once; under 2% is in the top ten. CDR3 length: 14 residues. V was pared by 3 bases and J by 4 bases, with 12 bases between. Germline loops: CDR1 SGHRS, CDR2 YFSETQ. The sample belongs to a study of shared clonotypes between healthy human individuals. The overall study: Participating donors consisted of two women and three men aged 18 to 49.

Among the donors, all were Caucasian adults who lived in Nashville, Tennessee. Study-wide results and limits: Incompleteness in sorted-subset sequencing, despite large depth, was shown by rarefaction.

The receptor's source is a woman aged 30 to 39 in good health. Sequencing was done on a sample of memory CD4+ T cells sorted from blood. Documented subset: CD45RA-negative fraction. The chain recombines TRBV5-1 with TRBJ2-3; TRBD2 might be the D (6 bases). CDR3 residues: CASSWGDKADTQYF. The CDR3 nucleotides are TGCGCCAGCAGCTGGGGGGATAAGGCAGATACGCAGTATTTT.